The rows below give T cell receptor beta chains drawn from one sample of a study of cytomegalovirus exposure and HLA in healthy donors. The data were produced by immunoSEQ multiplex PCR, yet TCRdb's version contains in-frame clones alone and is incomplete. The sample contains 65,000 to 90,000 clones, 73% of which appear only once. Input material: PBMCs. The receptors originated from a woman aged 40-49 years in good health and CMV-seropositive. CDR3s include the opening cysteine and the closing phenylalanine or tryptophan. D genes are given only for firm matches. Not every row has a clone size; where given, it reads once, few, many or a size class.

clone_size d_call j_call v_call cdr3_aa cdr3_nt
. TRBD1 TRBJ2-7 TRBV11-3 CASSLEGQGLTEQYF TGTGCCAGCAGCTTAGAGGGACAGGGGCTTACCGAGCAGTACTTC
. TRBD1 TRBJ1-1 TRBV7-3 CASSIQGGTEAFF TGTGCCAGCAGCATACAGGGGGGGACTGAAGCTTTCTTT
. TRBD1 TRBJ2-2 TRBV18 CASSPSGQGATGELFF TGTGCCAGCTCACCGTCGGGACAGGGGGCCACCGGGGAGCTGTTTTTT
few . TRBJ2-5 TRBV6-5 CASSLWGGVETQYF TGTGCCAGCAGCCTCTGGGGCGGGGTAGAGACCCAGTACTTC
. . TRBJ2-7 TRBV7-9 CASSLSGQRDYEQYF TGTGCCAGCAGCTTATCAGGACAGAGAGACTACGAGCAGTACTTC
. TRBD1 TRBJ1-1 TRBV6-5 CASSQRTGGRTEAFF TGTGCCAGCAGTCAACGGACAGGGGGAAGGACTGAAGCTTTCTTT
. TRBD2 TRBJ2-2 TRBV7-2 CASKPERVAGVGELFF TGTGCCAGCAAACCCGAGAGGGTGGCGGGAGTCGGGGAGCTGTTTTTT
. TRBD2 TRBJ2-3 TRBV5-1 CASRRNPSSGGAGGATPDTQYF TGCGCCAGCCGACGAAACCCATCTAGCGGGGGGGCCGGAGGTGCCACCCCAGATACGCAGTATTTT
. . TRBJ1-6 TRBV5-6 CASSRRENSPLHF TGTGCCAGCAGCAGGAGGGAGAATTCACCCCTCCACTTT
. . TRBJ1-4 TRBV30 CAWMVQGTEKLFF TGTGCCTGGATGGTCCAGGGGACTGAAAAACTGTTTTTT
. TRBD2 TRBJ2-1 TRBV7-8 CASRLAPNSEQFF TGTGCCAGCCGACTAGCACCCAATTCCGAGCAGTTCTTC
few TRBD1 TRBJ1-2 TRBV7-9 CASSVWEEGADYGYTF TGTGCCAGCAGCGTTTGGGAGGAGGGGGCGGATTATGGCTACACCTTC
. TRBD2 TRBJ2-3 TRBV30 CAWTGLKTQYF TGTGCCTGGACGGGACTAAAGACGCAGTATTTT
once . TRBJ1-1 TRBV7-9 CASSRTYTEAFF TGTGCCAGCAGCCGGACATACACTGAAGCTTTCTTT
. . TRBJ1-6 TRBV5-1 CASSPDNSPLHF TGCGCCAGCAGCCCCGATAATTCACCCCTCCACTTT
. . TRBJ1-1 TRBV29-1 CSAGDTGNTEAFF TGCAGCGCAGGGGACACAGGGAACACTGAAGCTTTCTTT
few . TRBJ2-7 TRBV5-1 CASSLDLGGANEQYF TGCGCCAGCAGCTTGGATTTAGGGGGGGCCAACGAGCAGTACTTC
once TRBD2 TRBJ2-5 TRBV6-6 CASSYGRAETQYF TGTGCCAGCAGTTACGGGAGGGCAGAGACCCAGTACTTC
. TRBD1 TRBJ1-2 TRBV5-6 CASSNRDRESYGYTF TGTGCCAGCAGCAACCGGGACAGGGAGTCGTATGGCTACACCTTC
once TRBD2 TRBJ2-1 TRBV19 CASTRRRASGGRRDEQFF TGTGCCAGTACTCGTCGGAGGGCTAGCGGGGGCCGCCGGGATGAGCAGTTCTTC
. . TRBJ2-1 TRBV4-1 CASSQEGLAYNEQFF TGCGCCAGCAGCCAAGAAGGCCTAGCGTACAATGAGCAGTTCTTC
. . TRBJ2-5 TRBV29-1 CSVGPDKTQYF TGCAGCGTTGGGCCCGACAAGACCCAGTACTTC